This T cell receptor (beta chain) was found in a study of shared clonotypes between healthy human individuals. Study findings and constraints: The rarefaction results pointed to incomplete sorted-subset sequencing despite large depth. Four donors had around 5% of their naive CD4 clonotypes in common.

V lost 1 base to trimming and J lost 7 bases, with 6 bases between them. Germline CDR1 MDHEN, CDR2 SYDVKM. The CDR3 is 12 amino acids. Assay used: immunoSEQ multiplex PCR; TCRdb lists only in-frame clones, some missing. The sample consists of around 2.5 million clones, approximately 94% of them appearing once. Worth noting for this clone: What it binds is not known.

Participating donors were healthy, HIV-negative adults free of recent acute infections or vaccinations. Division of CD4+ cells produced a CD45RA+ naive subset and a CD45RA-negative memory subset. The source is a man younger than 30 in good health. Some clones in this sample may be carry-over from other donors' samples. The material sequenced was naive CD4+ T cells from PBMCs. Subset indicated: CD45RA+ positively selected. The genes are TRBV28 and TRBJ2-3; D remains ambiguous. CDR3 sequence: CASSLSVYTQYF. DNA of the CDR3: TGTGCCAGCAGTTTATCGGTGTATACGCAGTATTTT.